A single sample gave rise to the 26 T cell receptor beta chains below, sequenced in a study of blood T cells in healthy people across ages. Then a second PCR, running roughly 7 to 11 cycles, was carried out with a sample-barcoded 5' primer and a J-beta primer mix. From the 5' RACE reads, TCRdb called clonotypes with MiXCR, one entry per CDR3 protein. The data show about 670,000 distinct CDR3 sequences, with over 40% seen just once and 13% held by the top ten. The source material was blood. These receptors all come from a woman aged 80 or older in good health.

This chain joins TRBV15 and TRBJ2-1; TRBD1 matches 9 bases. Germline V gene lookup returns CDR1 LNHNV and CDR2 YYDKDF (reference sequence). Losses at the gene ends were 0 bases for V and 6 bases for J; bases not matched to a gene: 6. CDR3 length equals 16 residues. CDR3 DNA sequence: TGTGCCACCAGCAGAGAGGGGCCACAGGGGGCCAATGAGCAGTTCTTC. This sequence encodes CATSREGPQGANEQFF. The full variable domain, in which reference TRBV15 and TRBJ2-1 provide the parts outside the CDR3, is DAMVIQNPRYQVTQFGKPVTLSCSQTLNHNVMYWYQQKSSQAPKLLFHYYDKDFNNEADTPDNFQSRRPNTSFCFLDIRSPGLGDTAMYLCATSREGPQGANEQFFGPGTRLTVL.

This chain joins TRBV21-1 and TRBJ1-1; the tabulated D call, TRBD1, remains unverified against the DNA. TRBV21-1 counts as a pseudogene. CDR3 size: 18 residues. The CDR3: CASSKMANSMGVGTEAFF. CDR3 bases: TGTGCCAGCAGCAAAATGGCCAACTCGATGGGGGTTGGCACTGAAGCTTTCTTT.

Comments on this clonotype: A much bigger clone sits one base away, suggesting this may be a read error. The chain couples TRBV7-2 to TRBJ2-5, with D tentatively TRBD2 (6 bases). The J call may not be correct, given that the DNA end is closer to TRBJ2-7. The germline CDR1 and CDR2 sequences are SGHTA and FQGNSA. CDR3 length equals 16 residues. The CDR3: CARSSGTARGFYEQYF. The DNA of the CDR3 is TGTGCCCGCAGCTCTGGGACTGCTCGGGGGTTCTACGAGCAGTACTTC.

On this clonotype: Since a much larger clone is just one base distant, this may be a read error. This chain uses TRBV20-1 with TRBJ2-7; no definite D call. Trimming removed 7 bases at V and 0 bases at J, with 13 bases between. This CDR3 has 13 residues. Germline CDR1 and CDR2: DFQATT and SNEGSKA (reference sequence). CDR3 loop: CSVATEYSYEQYF. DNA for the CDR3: TGCAGTGTCGCGACGGAATACTCCTACGAGCAGTACTTC.

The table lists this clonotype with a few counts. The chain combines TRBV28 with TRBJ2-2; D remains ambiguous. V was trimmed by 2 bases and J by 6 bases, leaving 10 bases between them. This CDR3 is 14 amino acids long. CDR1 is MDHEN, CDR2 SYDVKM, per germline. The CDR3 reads CASSLRTRAGELFF. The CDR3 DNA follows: TGTGCCAGCAGTTTACGGACCCGGGCCGGGGAGCTGTTTTTT. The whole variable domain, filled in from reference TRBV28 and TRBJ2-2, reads DVKVTQSSRYLVKRTGEKVFLECVQDMDHENMFWYRQDPGLGLRLIYFSYDVKMKEKGDIPEGYSVSREKKERFSLILESASTNQTSMYLCASSLRTRAGELFFGEGSRLTVL.

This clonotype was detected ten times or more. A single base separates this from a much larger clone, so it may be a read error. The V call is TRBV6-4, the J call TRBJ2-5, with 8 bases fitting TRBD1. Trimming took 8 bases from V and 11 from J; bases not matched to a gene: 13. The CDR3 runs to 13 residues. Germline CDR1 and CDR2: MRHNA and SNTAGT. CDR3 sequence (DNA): TGTGCCAGCGGGACAGGAGCTCACAATGAGCAGTACTTC. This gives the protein CASGTGAHNEQYF.

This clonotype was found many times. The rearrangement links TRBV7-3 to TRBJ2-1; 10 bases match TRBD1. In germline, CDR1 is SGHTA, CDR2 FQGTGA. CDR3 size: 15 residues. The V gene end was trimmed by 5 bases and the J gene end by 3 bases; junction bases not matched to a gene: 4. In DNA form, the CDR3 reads TGTGCCAGCAGCCTGGGACAGGGGTTCTACAATGAGCAGTTCTTC. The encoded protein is CASSLGQGFYNEQFF.

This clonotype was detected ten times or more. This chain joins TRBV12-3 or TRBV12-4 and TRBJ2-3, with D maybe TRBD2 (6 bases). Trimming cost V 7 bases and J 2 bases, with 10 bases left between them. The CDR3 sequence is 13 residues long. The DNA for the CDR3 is TGTGCCAGCAATGCGGGGACCACAGATACGCAGTATTTT. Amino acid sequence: CASNAGTTDTQYF.

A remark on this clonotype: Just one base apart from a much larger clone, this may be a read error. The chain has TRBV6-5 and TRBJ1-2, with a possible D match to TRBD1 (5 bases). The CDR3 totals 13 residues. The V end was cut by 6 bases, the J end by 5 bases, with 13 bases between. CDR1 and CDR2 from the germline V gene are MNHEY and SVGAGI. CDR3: CASRTGRAYGYTF. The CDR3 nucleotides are TGTGCCAGCAGGACGGGACGAGCATATGGCTACACCTTC.

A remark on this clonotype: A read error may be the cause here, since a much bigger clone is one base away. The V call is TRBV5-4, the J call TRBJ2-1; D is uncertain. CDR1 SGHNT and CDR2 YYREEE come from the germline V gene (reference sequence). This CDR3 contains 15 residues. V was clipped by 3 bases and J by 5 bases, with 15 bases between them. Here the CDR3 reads CASSCSGGPNNEQFF. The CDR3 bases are TGTGCCAGCAGCTGTTCGGGCGGACCAAACAATGAGCAGTTCTTC.

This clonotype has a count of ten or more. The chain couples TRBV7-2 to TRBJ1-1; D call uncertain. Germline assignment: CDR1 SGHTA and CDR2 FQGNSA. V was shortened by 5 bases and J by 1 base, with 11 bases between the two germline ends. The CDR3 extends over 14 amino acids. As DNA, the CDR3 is TGTGCCAGCAGCCGGGCGACCAAGAACACTGAAGCTTTCTTT. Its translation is CASSRATKNTEAFF.

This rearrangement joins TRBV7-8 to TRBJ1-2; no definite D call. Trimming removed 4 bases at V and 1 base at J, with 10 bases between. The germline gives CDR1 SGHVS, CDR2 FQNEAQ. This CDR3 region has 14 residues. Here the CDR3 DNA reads TGTGCCAGCAGCTACAGCAGAGTTAACTATGGCTACACCTTC. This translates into CASSYSRVNYGYTF.

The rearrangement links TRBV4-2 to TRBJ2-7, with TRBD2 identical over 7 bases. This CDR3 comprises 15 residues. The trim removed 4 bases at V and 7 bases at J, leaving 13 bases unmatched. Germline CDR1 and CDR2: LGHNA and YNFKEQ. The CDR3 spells CASSPYILADNEQYF. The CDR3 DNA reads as TGTGCCAGCAGCCCTTACATTCTAGCGGACAATGAGCAGTACTTC.

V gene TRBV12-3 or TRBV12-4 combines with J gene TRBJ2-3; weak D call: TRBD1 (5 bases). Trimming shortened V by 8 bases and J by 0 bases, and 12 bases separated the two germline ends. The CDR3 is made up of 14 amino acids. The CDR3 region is CASRRTSSTDTQYF. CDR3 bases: TGTGCCAGCCGAAGGACAAGTAGCACAGATACGCAGTATTTT.

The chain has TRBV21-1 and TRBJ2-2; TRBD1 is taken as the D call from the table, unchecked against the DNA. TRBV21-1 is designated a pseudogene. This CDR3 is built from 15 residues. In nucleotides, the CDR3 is TGTGCCAGCAGCTCCCCCTTAGGTTTGGCCGGGGAGCTGTTTTTT. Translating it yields CASSSPLGLAGELFF.

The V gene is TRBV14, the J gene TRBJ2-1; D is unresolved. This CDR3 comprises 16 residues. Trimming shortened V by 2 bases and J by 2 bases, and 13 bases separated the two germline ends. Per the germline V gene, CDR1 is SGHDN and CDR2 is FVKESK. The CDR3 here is CASSQRRVWPYNEQFF. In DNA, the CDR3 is TGTGCCAGCAGCCAAAGACGAGTGTGGCCCTACAATGAGCAGTTCTTC.

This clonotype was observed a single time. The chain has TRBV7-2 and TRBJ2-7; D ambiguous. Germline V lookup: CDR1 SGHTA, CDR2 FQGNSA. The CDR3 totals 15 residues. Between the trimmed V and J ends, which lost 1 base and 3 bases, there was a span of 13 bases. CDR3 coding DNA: TGTGCCAGCAGCTTAGGGCCGATTAACTACTACGAGCAGTACTTC. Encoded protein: CASSLGPINYYEQYF.

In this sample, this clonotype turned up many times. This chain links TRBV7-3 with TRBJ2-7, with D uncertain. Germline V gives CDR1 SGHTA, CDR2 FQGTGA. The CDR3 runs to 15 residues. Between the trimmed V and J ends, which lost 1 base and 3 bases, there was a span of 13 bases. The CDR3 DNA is TGTGCCAGCAGCTTAATCCTGCCCAGTAACTACGAGCAGTACTTC. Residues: CASSLILPSNYEQYF. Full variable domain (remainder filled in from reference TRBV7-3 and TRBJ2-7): GAGVSQTPSNKVTEKGKYVELRCDPISGHTALYWYRQSLGQGPEFLIYFQGTGAADDSGLPNDRFFAVRPEGSVSTLKIQRTERGDSAVYLCASSLILPSNYEQYFGPGTRLTVT.

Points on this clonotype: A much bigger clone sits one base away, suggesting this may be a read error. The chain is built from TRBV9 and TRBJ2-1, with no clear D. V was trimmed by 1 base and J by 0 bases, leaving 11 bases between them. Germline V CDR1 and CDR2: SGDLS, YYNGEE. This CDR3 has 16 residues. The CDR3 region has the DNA TGTGCCAGCAGCGTATGTAGCCCGAGCTCCTACAATGAGCAGTTCTTC. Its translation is CASSVCSPSSYNEQFF. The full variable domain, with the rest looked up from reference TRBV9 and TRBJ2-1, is DSGVTQTPKHLITATGQRVTLRCSPRSGDLSVYWYQQSLDQGLQFLIQYYNGEERAKGNILERFSAQQFPDLHSELNLSSLELGDSALYFCASSVCSPSSYNEQFFGPGTRLTVL.

The DNA for the CDR3 is TGTGCCAGCAGTGTTTTACAGGGGGTCGGCGAGCAGTACTTC. Amino acid sequence: CASSVLQGVGEQYF. V usage is TRBV6-1 and J usage is TRBJ2-7; 8 bases agree with TRBD1. V lost 4 bases, J lost 6 bases, and 8 bases stayed unmatched. The germline V gene encodes CDR1 MNHNS and CDR2 SASEGT. This CDR3 comprises 14 residues.

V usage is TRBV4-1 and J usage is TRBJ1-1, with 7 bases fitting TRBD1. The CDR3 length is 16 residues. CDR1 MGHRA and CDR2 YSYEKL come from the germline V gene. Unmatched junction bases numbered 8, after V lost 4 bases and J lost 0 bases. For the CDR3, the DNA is TGCGCCAGCAGCCTTACAAGGGGGCAGATGAACACTGAAGCTTTCTTT. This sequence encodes CASSLTRGQMNTEAFF.

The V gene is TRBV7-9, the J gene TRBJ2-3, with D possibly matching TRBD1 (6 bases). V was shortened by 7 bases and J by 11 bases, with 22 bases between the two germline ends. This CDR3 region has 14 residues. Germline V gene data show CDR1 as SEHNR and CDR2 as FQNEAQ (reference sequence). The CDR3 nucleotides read TGTGCCAGCACCTCACAAGATCCGACAGGTGGGCAGTATTTT. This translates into CASTSQDPTGGQYF.

The CDR3 coding sequence is TGCGCCAGCAGCTTGGATCCTAGCGGAAACACCGGGGAGCTGTTTTTT. This sequence encodes CASSLDPSGNTGELFF. V is TRBV5-1 and J is TRBJ2-2; TRBD2 matches 7 bases. Losses at the gene ends were 0 bases for V and 2 bases for J; bases not matched to a gene: 4. This CDR3 is built from 16 residues. Germline loops: CDR1 SGHRS, CDR2 YFSETQ.

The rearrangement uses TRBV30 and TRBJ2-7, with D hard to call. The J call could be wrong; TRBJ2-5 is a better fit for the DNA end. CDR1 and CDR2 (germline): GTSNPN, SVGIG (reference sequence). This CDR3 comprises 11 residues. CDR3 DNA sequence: TGTGCCTGGAGTGTAAAGGAGACCCAGTACTTC. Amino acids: CAWSVKETQYF.

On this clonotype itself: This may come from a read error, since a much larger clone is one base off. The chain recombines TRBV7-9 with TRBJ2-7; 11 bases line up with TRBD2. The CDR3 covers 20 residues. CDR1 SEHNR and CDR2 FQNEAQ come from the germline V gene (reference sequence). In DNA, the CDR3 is TGTGCCAGCAGCTTCGGGAAGACTAGCGGGATTTTGGCCAACTCCTACGAGCAGCACTTC. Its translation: CASSFGKTSGILANSYEQHF.

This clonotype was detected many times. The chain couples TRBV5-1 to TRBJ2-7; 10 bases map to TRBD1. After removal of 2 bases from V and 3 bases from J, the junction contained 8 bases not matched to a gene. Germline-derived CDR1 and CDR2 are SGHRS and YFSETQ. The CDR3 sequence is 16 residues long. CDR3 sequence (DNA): TGCGCCAGCAGCTTTCTCCCGGGACAGGGGTTCTACGAGCAGTACTTC. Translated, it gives CASSFLPGQGFYEQYF.